The rows below give T cell receptor beta chains drawn from one sample of a study of shared clonotypes between healthy human individuals. TCRdb's table, derived via immunoSEQ multiplex PCR, lists solely in-frame clones and lacks some. Counted here are about 2 million clones, about 95% occurring once; the ten biggest clones make up 0.85% to 1.3%. Sequenced input: naive CD8+ T cells sorted from blood. Receptor source: a man aged 18 to 30 in good health. The CDR3 runs from the conserved cysteine through the conserved F or W. A D gene is named only where the DNA matches it firmly. The size of a clone is reported for some rows only, either as once, few or many, or as a class for expanded clones.

abundance	v_gene	d_gene	j_gene	CDR3aa	CDR3nt
.	TRBV11-2	TRBD2	TRBJ2-5	CASSLVGEGETQYF	TGTGCCAGCAGCTTAGTCGGGGAGGGGGAGACCCAGTACTTC
.	TRBV30	TRBD1	TRBJ2-7	CAWGTGGEQYF	TGTGCCTGGGGAACAGGGGGGGAGCAGTACTTC
.	TRBV4-2	.	TRBJ1-1	CASSPVTRGAEAFF	TGTGCCAGCAGCCCCGTTACGCGGGGGGCTGAAGCTTTCTTT
.	TRBV9	TRBD1	TRBJ2-5	CASSASGTVQETQYF	TGTGCCAGCAGCGCCTCGGGGACAGTCCAAGAGACCCAGTACTTC
.	TRBV6-5	.	TRBJ1-1	CASRRDWENTEAFF	TGTGCCAGCAGACGAGATTGGGAGAACACTGAAGCTTTCTTT
.	TRBV4-1	.	TRBJ2-7	CASSQVLQGRYEQYF	TGCGCCAGCAGCCAAGTTCTCCAGGGAAGGTACGAGCAGTACTTC
.	TRBV6-5	TRBD2	TRBJ2-5	CASSYGGGVETQYF	TGTGCCAGCAGTTACGGGGGAGGGGTGGAGACCCAGTACTTC
once	TRBV27	.	TRBJ2-7	CISRGGLSYEQYF	TGTATCTCTAGGGGGGGTCTTTCCTACGAGCAGTACTTC
.	TRBV9	.	TRBJ2-2	CASSLPDGTGELFF	TGTGCCAGCAGCTTACCGGACGGTACCGGGGAGCTGTTTTTT
.	TRBV13	TRBD2	TRBJ2-7	CASSSGLAYEQYF	TGTGCCAGCTCTTCGGGACTAGCCTACGAGCAGTACTTC
.	TRBV7-9	.	TRBJ1-2	CASSQTPQGGYGYTF	TGTGCCAGCAGCCAAACGCCCCAGGGAGGGTATGGCTACACCTTC
once	TRBV28	.	TRBJ1-5	CASSFSGEGIAGDQPQHF	TGTGCCAGCAGTTTCTCAGGGGAAGGCATAGCAGGAGATCAGCCCCAGCATTTT
.	TRBV11-2	TRBD2	TRBJ2-1	CASTGLAGGPTYNEQFF	TGTGCCAGCACCGGACTAGCGGGAGGGCCGACCTACAATGAGCAGTTCTTC
once	TRBV28	TRBD2	TRBJ2-1	CASTMTSGVYNEQFF	TGTGCCAGCACTATGACTAGCGGGGTCTACAATGAGCAGTTCTTC
.	TRBV6-1	TRBD1	TRBJ2-7	CASTRGHVYEQYF	TGTGCCAGCACGAGGGGGCATGTCTACGAGCAGTACTTC
.	TRBV4-1	TRBD2	TRBJ2-3	CASSQDEGSGLAVTDTQYF	TGCGCCAGCAGCCAAGATGAAGGTTCGGGACTAGCGGTCACAGATACGCAGTATTTT
.	TRBV2	.	TRBJ1-6	CASSDRQGIGNSPLHF	TGTGCCAGCAGCGACCGGCAGGGGATTGGAAATTCACCCCTCCACTTT
.	TRBV10-2	TRBD1	TRBJ1-1	CASSVQGRTEAFF	TGCGCCAGCAGTGTACAGGGGCGCACTGAAGCTTTCTTT
.	TRBV25-1	.	TRBJ2-5	CASSVGTGTQYF	TGTGCCAGCAGTGTCGGCACAGGAACCCAGTACTTC
.	TRBV7-7	.	TRBJ2-1	CASSLLQGNYNEQFF	TGTGCTAGCAGCTTACTGCAGGGAAACTACAATGAGCAGTTCTTC
.	TRBV2	TRBD1	TRBJ1-5	CASGLGTGGHQPQHF	TGTGCCAGTGGGTTAGGGACAGGCGGTCATCAGCCCCAGCATTTT
once	TRBV27	TRBD1	TRBJ2-1	CASSPGLTGVGQFF	TGTGCCAGCAGTCCGGGCTTAACAGGGGTGGGGCAGTTCTTC
.	TRBV4-1	TRBD2	TRBJ2-2	CASSPQGAGDDLFF	TGCGCCAGCAGCCCGCAGGGAGCGGGGGATGATCTGTTTTTT
.	TRBV27	TRBD1	TRBJ1-4	CASSPTGTGGPLGLFF	TGTGCCAGCAGTCCAACCGGGACAGGGGGACCATTGGGACTGTTTTTT